The 18 T cell receptor beta chains presented below share a single source sample, sequenced in a study of OX40 agonist ivuxolimab in advanced cancers. The repertoire was sequenced with immunoSEQ multiplex PCR; TCRdb's copy has only in-frame clones and lacks some. This sample has roughly 64,000 clones, with around 80% found just once. Sequenced material: CD4+ or CD8+ T cells sorted from blood, taken in a trial of the OX40 agonist ivuxolimab. The receptors shown here come from an adult with an advanced solid tumor such as melanoma, head and neck, liver or kidney cancer.

This chain uses TRBV6-6 with TRBJ2-5; 9 bases are a match to TRBD1. The CDR3 contains 15 residues. Germline lookup yields CDR1 MNHNY and CDR2 SVGAGI (reference sequence). The V gene end was trimmed by 2 bases and the J gene end by 5 bases; junction bases not matched to a gene: 6. CDR3 sequence: CASSYVTGGAETQYF. In DNA form, the CDR3 reads TGTGCCAGCAGTTACGTAACAGGGGGCGCGGAGACCCAGTACTTC.

V is TRBV2 and J is TRBJ1-1, with TRBD1 matching 7 bases. Trimming cost V 6 bases and J 7 bases; bases outside gene matches: 5. The germline gives CDR1 SNHLY, CDR2 FYNNEI. The CDR3 has 12 amino acids. Written as DNA, the CDR3 is TGTGCCAGCAGCGTACAGGGGCGTGAAGCTTTCTTT. It specifies CASSVQGREAFF.

The chain has TRBV19 and TRBJ1-3; 7 bases map to TRBD1. This CDR3 contains 16 residues. The germline gives CDR1 LNHDA, CDR2 SQIVND (reference sequence). The V gene end was trimmed by 1 base and the J gene end by 2 bases; junction bases not matched to a gene: 5. The CDR3 is CASSIVGQGAGNTIYF. The CDR3 nucleotides are TGTGCCAGTAGTATAGTTGGCCAGGGGGCTGGAAACACCATATATTTT.

This clone was found a few times. The chain carries TRBV15 and TRBJ1-5; maybe TRBD1 (5 bases). The ends were cut back, 2 bases at V and 0 bases at J, with 11 bases in the middle. The CDR3 length is 16 residues. Germline V gives CDR1 LNHNV, CDR2 YYDKDF (reference sequence). The CDR3 nucleotides read TGTGCCACCAGCAGACAAGACAGAGATAGCAATCAGCCCCAGCATTTT. Translating it yields CATSRQDRDSNQPQHF.

The chain links TRBV5-6 to TRBJ1-4; 10 positions agree with TRBD1. CDR1 and CDR2 (germline): SGHDT, YYEEEE. There are 15 residues in the CDR3. The trim removed 0 bases at V and 8 bases at J, leaving 4 bases unmatched. The chain's CDR3 is CASSLADRGREKLFF. For the CDR3, the DNA is TGTGCCAGCAGCTTGGCCGACAGGGGGCGGGAAAAACTGTTTTTT.

This rearrangement joins TRBV7-9 to TRBJ2-7; no definite D call. The CDR3 length is 13 residues. Germline V CDR1 and CDR2: SEHNR, FQNEAQ (reference sequence). V was cut by 6 bases and J by 3 bases, with 12 bases left in between. The CDR3 DNA reads as TGTGCCAGCAGATCCCCCTCGAGCTACGAGCAGTACTTC. This sequence encodes CASRSPSSYEQYF. Full variable domain (rest looked up from reference TRBV7-9 and TRBJ2-7): DTGVSQNPRHKITKRGQNVTFRCDPISEHNRLYWYRQTLGQGPEFLTYFQNEAQLEKSRLLSDRFSAERPKGSFSTLEIQRTEQGDSAMYLCASRSPSSYEQYFGPGTRLTVT.

The chain is built from TRBV2 and TRBJ2-7; 9 nucleotides agree with TRBD2. Germline-derived CDR1 and CDR2 are SNHLY and FYNNEI. Trimming took 8 bases from V and 2 from J; bases not matched to a gene: 10. There are 15 residues in the CDR3. This chain's CDR3 is CASGGLASTTYEQYF. CDR3 DNA: TGTGCCAGCGGAGGACTAGCGAGCACAACCTACGAGCAGTACTTC.

This chain links TRBV21-1 with TRBJ2-6. TRBV21-1 is a pseudogene. CDR3 length: 18 residues. The CDR3 DNA sequence: TGTGCCAGCAGCTCGGTGGGGGGACAAGTTTCTGGGGCCAACGTCCTGACTTTC. It yields the protein CASSSVGGQVSGANVLTF.

The CDR3 DNA is TGTGCCAGCACCCCTTTGAACACCGGGGAGCTGTTTTTT. Amino acids: CASTPLNTGELFF. The chain couples TRBV7-9 to TRBJ2-2; D remains unclear. The CDR3 covers 13 residues. The germline V gene has CDR1 SEHNR and CDR2 FQNEAQ (reference sequence). The V end was cut by 7 bases, the J end by 1 base, with 7 bases between.

CDR3 nucleotides: TGTGCCAGCAGTTTCTCGGACAGGAGTGGGACCCAGTACTTC. It is translated as CASSFSDRSGTQYF. The chain links TRBV6-5 to TRBJ2-5, with 7 bases identical to TRBD1. The CDR3 has 14 amino acids. J was trimmed by 7 bases and V by 4 bases; bases with no gene match: 9. The germline V gene has CDR1 MNHEY and CDR2 SVGAGI.

The V and J genes are TRBV5-4 and TRBJ1-2; 7 bases are shared with TRBD1. J gave up 4 bases and V 3 bases, and 3 bases lay outside the gene matches. Germline CDR1 reads SGHNT; CDR2 reads YYREEE (reference sequence). The CDR3 length is 13 residues. For the CDR3, the DNA is TGTGCCAGCAGCTCGGGACAGACCTATGGCTACACCTTC. Translation gives CASSSGQTYGYTF.

The rearrangement uses TRBV6-4 and TRBJ2-2; the match to TRBD2 covers 9 bases. The CDR3 sequence is 16 residues long. The J segment lost 1 base and the V segment lost 4 bases, leaving 4 bases of the junction unmatched. The germline V gene has CDR1 MRHNA and CDR2 SNTAGT. The CDR3 region is CASSASGTLNTGELFF. CDR3 nucleotides: TGTGCCAGCAGTGCTAGCGGGACACTGAACACCGGGGAGCTGTTTTTT.

The chain joins TRBV6-5 to TRBJ2-7; D unclear. This CDR3 spans 15 amino acids. Between the trimmed V and J ends, which lost 4 bases and 0 bases, there was a span of 13 bases. The germline V gene encodes CDR1 MNHEY and CDR2 SVGAGI. This CDR3 is CASSFNSAGSYEQYF. For the CDR3, the DNA is TGTGCCAGCAGTTTTAACTCTGCAGGCTCCTACGAGCAGTACTTC.

The chain combines TRBV19 with TRBJ1-3, with 7 bases aligning to TRBD1. This CDR3 comprises 15 residues. Germline CDR1 is LNHDA and CDR2 is SQIVND (reference sequence). The trim removed 5 bases at V and 4 bases at J, leaving 8 bases unmatched. The CDR3 DNA sequence: TGTGCCAGTAGTGTTAACAGGGGCTCAGGAAACACCATATATTTT. Translating gives CASSVNRGSGNTIYF.

The chain joins TRBV4-1 to TRBJ1-2; 11 bases are shared with TRBD1. This CDR3 comprises 18 residues. Trimming took 1 base from V and 8 from J; bases not matched to a gene: 15. CDR1 MGHRA and CDR2 YSYEKL come from the germline V gene. CDR3 nucleotides: TGCGCCAGCAGCCAAGGATACCGCTTGGGGACAGGGGGACGAGGCTACACCTTC. The encoded protein is CASSQGYRLGTGGRGYTF.

This clone occurred once. This chain joins TRBV11-3 and TRBJ2-3, with 8 bases aligning to TRBD1. The CDR3 runs 15 residues. Germline CDR1 and CDR2: SGHNT and YENEEA. V shed 5 bases and J 1 base; nucleotides not matched to a gene: 5. CDR3 nucleotides: TGTGCCAGCAGCCCCCAGGGACAGGGCACAGATACGCAGTATTTT. As protein: CASSPQGQGTDTQYF.

The rearrangement joins TRBV5-1 to TRBJ1-1, with D uncertain. This CDR3 is built from 13 residues. V gave up 5 bases and J gave up 3 bases, with 11 bases separating them. Germline CDR1 SGHRS, CDR2 YFSETQ. The CDR3 here is CASREGQDTEAFF. As DNA, the CDR3 is TGCGCCAGCAGGGAAGGGCAGGACACTGAAGCTTTCTTT.

The chain carries TRBV19 and TRBJ2-1, with 9 nucleotides matching TRBD1. The CDR3 is made up of 15 amino acids. V was pared by 6 bases and J by 6 bases, with 9 bases of the junction left unmatched. The germline V gene has CDR1 LNHDA and CDR2 SQIVND (reference sequence). CDR3 nucleotide sequence: TGTGCCAGTAGCCTAACAGGGGGCATCGGCAATGAGCAGTTCTTC. Amino acids: CASSLTGGIGNEQFF.